These 7 T cell receptor beta chains were all obtained from the same sample, sequenced in a study of blood T cell repertoires in COVID-19. Here immunoSEQ multiplex PCR was the method, and the copy in TCRdb shows in-frame clones only, minus some. This sample has a few hundred thousand clones, with around 90% found just once. Specimen: PBMCs or T cells enriched from blood (not recorded which). The receptors derive from a woman younger than 35 with acute COVID-19.

This clone was seen a single time. The chain employs TRBV6-5 and TRBJ1-4, with D tentatively TRBD1 (5 bases). The CDR3 has 15 residues. V was shortened by 0 bases and J by 6 bases, with 11 bases between the two germline ends. Per germline, CDR1 MNHEY and CDR2 SVGAGI. The DNA of the CDR3 is TGTGCCAGCAGTTACTCGATAGGGACTGATGAAAAACTGTTTTTT. This gives the protein CASSYSIGTDEKLFF.

The V gene is TRBV28, the J gene TRBJ1-6; 8 positions match TRBD1. The V and J ends lost 8 bases and 4 bases, in that order; junction bases with no gene match: 10. The CDR3 is made up of 16 amino acids. Germline lookup yields CDR1 MDHEN and CDR2 SYDVKM. CDR3 DNA: TGTGCCAGCTCAAGAGAAAGACAGGGGTATAATTCACCCCTCCACTTT. It codes for CASSRERQGYNSPLHF.

The chain uses TRBV11-2 and TRBJ1-5; D possibly corresponds to TRBD1 (6 bases). Trimming pared 0 bases from V and 0 bases from J, leaving 6 bases between. Germline V gives CDR1 SGHAT, CDR2 FQNNGV. The CDR3 extends over 15 amino acids. The CDR3 nucleotides are TGTGCCAGCAGCTTAGACAGGGGTAGCAATCAGCCCCAGCATTTT. As protein: CASSLDRGSNQPQHF.

The chain has TRBV9 and TRBJ2-1; tentative D call: TRBD2 (6 bases). Germline CDR1 and CDR2: SGDLS and YYNGEE. The CDR3 is 15 residues long. Deletions cut 0 bases from V and 7 bases from J, with 14 bases between. The CDR3 bases are TGTGCCAGCAGCGTAGTCGTCTCAGGGAGGAATGAGCAGTTCTTC. This sequence encodes CASSVVVSGRNEQFF. The variable domain in full, with the rest retrieved from reference TRBV9 and TRBJ2-1, is DSGVTQTPKHLITATGQRVTLRCSPRSGDLSVYWYQQSLDQGLQFLIQYYNGEERAKGNILERFSAQQFPDLHSELNLSSLELGDSALYFCASSVVVSGRNEQFFGPGTRLTVL.

The V and J genes are TRBV7-3 and TRBJ2-1; 7 bases line up with TRBD2. Germline loops: CDR1 SGHTA, CDR2 FQGTGA. The CDR3 totals 16 residues. V was clipped by 3 bases and J by 3 bases; unmatched bases: 8. CDR3 in DNA: TGTGCCAGCAGCTTGCAGGGAGGGTCCGACTACAATGAGCAGTTCTTC. Protein sequence: CASSLQGGSDYNEQFF. The variable domain in full, completed from reference TRBV7-3 and TRBJ2-1, reads GAGVSQTPSNKVTEKGKYVELRCDPISGHTALYWYRQSLGQGPEFLIYFQGTGAADDSGLPNDRFFAVRPEGSVSTLKIQRTERGDSAVYLCASSLQGGSDYNEQFFGPGTRLTVL.

This clone was counted once. This sequence joins TRBV7-9 and TRBJ1-5, with a tentative D call TRBD1 (5 bases). Between the trimmed V and J ends, which lost 1 base and 3 bases, there was a span of 10 bases. This CDR3 is 15 amino acids long. Germline-derived CDR1 and CDR2 are SEHNR and FQNEAQ (reference sequence). The CDR3 sequence is CASSLGDSINQPQHF. In DNA, the CDR3 is TGTGCCAGCAGCTTAGGAGACAGCATCAATCAGCCCCAGCATTTT.

This chain joins TRBV7-2 and TRBJ1-5, with 10 bases aligning to TRBD1. This CDR3 contains 16 residues. Germline V lookup: CDR1 SGHTA, CDR2 FQGNSA. The V gene end was trimmed by 5 bases and the J gene end by 2 bases; junction bases not matched to a gene: 6. CDR3 nucleotide sequence: TGTGCCAGCAGCGCGTACGGGACAGGGGGCAATCAGCCCCAGCATTTT. This translates into CASSAYGTGGNQPQHF.